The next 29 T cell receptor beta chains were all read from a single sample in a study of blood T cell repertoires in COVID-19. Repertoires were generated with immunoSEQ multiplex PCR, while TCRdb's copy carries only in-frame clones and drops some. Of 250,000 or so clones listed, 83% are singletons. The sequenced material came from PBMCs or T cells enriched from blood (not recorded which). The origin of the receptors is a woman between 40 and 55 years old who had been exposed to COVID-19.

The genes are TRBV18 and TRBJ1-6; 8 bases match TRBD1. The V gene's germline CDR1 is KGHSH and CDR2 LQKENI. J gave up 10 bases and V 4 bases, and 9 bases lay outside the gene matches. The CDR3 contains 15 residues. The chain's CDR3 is CASSLTGVLGSPLHF. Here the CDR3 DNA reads TGTGCCAGCTCACTGACAGGGGTCCTAGGATCACCCCTCCACTTT.

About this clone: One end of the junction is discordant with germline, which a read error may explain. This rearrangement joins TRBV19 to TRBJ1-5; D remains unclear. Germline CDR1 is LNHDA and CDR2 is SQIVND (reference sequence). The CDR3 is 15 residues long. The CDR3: CASSTPAGSNQPQHF. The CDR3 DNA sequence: TGTGCTAGTAGCACCCCCGCGGGCAGCAATCAGCCCCAGCATTTT.

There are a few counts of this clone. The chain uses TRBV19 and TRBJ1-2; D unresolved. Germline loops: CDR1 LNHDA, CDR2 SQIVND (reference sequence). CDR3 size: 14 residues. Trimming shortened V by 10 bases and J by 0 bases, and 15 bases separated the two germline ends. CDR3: CATSLYGANYGYTF. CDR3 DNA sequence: TGTGCCACTAGCTTATACGGAGCTAACTATGGCTACACCTTC.

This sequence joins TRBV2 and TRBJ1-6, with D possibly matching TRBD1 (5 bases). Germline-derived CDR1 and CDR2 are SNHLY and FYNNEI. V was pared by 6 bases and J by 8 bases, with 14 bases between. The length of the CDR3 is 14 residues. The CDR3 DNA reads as TGTGCCAGCAGGGGGGGAAGGGATTATTCACCCCTCCACTTT. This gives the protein CASRGGRDYSPLHF.

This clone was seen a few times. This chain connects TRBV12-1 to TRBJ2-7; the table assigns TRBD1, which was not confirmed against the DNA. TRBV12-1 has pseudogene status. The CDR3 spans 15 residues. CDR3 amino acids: CASSLGDRRPYEQYF. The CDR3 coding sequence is TGTGCCAGCAGCTTAGGGGACAGGCGACCCTACGAGCAGTACTTC.

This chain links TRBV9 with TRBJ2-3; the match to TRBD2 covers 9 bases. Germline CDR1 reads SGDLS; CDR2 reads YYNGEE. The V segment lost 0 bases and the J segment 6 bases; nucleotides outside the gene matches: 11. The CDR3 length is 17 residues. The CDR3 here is CASSVGSLAGGPDTQYF. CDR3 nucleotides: TGTGCCAGCAGCGTAGGATCTTTGGCGGGGGGGCCTGATACGCAGTATTTT.

The CDR3 DNA sequence: TGTGCCAGCAGCATTAGCGGTGCTAGCACAGATACGCAGTATTTT. It translates to CASSISGASTDTQYF. The genes are TRBV7-2 and TRBJ2-3; TRBD2 is a possible D gene (6 bases). Trimming stripped 5 bases from V and 0 bases from J, with 12 bases between. The CDR3 has 15 residues. CDR1 SGHTA and CDR2 FQGNSA come from the germline V gene.

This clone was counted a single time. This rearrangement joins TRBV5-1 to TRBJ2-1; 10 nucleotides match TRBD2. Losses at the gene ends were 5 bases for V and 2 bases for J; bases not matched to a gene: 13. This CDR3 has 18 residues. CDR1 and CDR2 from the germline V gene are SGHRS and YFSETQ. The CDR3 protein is CASRLRGVAGGAYNEQFF. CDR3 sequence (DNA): TGCGCCAGCAGGTTGAGGGGAGTAGCGGGGGGCGCCTACAATGAGCAGTTCTTC.

As DNA, the CDR3 is TGCGCCAGCAGTGAGGTTGCAGGGGGCCCCCTGGGCGAGCAGTACTTC. Its protein is CASSEVAGGPLGEQYF. V gene TRBV10-1 combines with J gene TRBJ2-7, with TRBD1 matching over 8 bases. Unmatched junction bases numbered 12, after V lost 2 bases and J lost 6 bases. CDR1 WNHNN and CDR2 SYGVQD come from the germline V gene (reference sequence). The CDR3 totals 16 residues.

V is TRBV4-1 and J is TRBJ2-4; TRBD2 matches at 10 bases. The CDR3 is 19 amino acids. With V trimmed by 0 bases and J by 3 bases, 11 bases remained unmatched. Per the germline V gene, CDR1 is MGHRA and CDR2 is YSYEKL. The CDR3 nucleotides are TGCGCCAGCAGCCAAGAAAGGAGCGGGGGGGCCTCTGGCAAAAACATTCAGTACTTC. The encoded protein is CASSQERSGGASGKNIQYF.

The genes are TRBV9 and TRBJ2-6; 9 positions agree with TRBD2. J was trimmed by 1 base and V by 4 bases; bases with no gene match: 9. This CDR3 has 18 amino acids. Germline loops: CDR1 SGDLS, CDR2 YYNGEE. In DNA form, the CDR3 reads TGTGCCAGCAGCTCACCGGGACTAGCTGGGTCTGGGGCCAACGTCCTGACTTTC. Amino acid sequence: CASSSPGLAGSGANVLTF.

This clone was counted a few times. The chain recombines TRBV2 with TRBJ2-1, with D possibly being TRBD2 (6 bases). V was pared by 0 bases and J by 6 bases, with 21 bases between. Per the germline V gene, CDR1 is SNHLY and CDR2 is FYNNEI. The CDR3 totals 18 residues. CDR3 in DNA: TGTGCCAGCAGTGAAGCCCGGCAGGGAGGTCCAGATTTCAATGAGCAGTTCTTC. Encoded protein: CASSEARQGGPDFNEQFF.

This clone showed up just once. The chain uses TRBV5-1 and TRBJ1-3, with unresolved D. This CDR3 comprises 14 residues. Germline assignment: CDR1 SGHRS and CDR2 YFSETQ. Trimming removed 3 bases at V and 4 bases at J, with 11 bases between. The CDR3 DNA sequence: TGCGCCAGCAGCTCCGAATCTCAGGGAAACACCATATATTTT. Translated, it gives CASSSESQGNTIYF.

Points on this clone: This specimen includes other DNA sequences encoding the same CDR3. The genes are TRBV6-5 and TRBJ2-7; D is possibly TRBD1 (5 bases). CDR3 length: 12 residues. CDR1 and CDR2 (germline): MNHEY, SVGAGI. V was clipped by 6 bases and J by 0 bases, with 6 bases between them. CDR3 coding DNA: TGTGCCAGCAGAACAGGCTCCTACGAGCAGTACTTC. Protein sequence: CASRTGSYEQYF.

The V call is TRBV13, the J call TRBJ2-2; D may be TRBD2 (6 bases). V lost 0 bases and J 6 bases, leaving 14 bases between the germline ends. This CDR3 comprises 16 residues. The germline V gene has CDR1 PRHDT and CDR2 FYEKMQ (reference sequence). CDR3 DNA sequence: TGTGCCAGCAGCTTAGGCCAGTCAGGGAGGCCCGGGGAGCTGTTTTTT. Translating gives CASSLGQSGRPGELFF.

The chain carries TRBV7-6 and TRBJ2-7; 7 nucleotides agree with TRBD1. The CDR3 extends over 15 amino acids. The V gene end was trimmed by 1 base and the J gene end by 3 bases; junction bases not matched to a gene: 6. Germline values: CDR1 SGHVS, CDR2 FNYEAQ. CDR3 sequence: CASSLVGDRGYEQYF. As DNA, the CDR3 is TGTGCCAGCAGCTTAGTAGGGGACAGAGGCTACGAGCAGTACTTC.

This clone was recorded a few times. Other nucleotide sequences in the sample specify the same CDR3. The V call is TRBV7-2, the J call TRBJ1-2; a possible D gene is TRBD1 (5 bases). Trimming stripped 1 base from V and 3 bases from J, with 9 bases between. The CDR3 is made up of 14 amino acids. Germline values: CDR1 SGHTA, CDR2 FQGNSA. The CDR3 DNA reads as TGTGCCAGCAGCTTAGTTAGGGGTGACTATGGCTACACCTTC. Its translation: CASSLVRGDYGYTF.

CDR3 protein: CASRGLAGDRRDEQFF. For the CDR3, the DNA is TGTGCCAGCAGAGGCCTAGCGGGCGATCGCCGGGATGAGCAGTTCTTC. This chain uses TRBV2 with TRBJ2-1, with TRBD2 matching 8 bases. Looked up from germline, CDR1 is SNHLY and CDR2 is FYNNEI. The CDR3 loop spans 16 amino acids. Losses at the gene ends were 6 bases for V and 8 bases for J; bases not matched to a gene: 15.

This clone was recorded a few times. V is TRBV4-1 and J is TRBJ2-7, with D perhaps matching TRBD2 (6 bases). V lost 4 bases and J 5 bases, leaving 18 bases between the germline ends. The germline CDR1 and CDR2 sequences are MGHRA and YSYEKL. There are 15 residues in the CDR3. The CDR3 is CASSLPGLRGHEQYF. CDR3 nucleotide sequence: TGCGCCAGCAGCCTCCCGGGACTCCGGGGTCACGAGCAGTACTTC.

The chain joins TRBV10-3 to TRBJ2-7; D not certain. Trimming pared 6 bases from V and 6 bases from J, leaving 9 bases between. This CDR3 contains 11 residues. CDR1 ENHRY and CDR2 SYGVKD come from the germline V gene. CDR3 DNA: TGTGCCATCAGGATGACGGGCGAGCAGTACTTC. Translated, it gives CAIRMTGEQYF.

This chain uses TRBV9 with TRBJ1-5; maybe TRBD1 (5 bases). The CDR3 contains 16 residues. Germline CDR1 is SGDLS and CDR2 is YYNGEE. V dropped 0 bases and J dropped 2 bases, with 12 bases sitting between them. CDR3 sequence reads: CASSVGPGSGNQPQHF. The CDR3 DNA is TGTGCCAGCAGCGTAGGCCCAGGGTCGGGCAATCAGCCCCAGCATTTT.

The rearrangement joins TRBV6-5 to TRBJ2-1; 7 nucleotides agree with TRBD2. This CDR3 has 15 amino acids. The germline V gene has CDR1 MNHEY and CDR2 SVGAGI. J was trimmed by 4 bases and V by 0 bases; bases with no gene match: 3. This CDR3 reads CASSYSGGTYNEQFF. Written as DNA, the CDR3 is TGTGCCAGCAGTTACTCGGGGGGGACTTACAATGAGCAGTTCTTC.

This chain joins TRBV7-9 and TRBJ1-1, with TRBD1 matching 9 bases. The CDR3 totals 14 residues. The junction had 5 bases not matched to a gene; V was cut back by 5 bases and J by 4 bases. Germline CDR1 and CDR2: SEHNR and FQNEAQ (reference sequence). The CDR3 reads CASSPGTGFTEAFF. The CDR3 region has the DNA TGTGCCAGCAGCCCCGGGACAGGGTTCACTGAAGCTTTCTTT.

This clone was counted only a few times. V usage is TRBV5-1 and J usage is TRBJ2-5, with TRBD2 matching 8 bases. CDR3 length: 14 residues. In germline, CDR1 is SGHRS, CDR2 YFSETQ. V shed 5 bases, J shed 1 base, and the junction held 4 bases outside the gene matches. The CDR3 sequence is CASRSRGVQETQYF. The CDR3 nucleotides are TGCGCCAGCAGGTCGCGGGGGGTCCAAGAGACCCAGTACTTC.

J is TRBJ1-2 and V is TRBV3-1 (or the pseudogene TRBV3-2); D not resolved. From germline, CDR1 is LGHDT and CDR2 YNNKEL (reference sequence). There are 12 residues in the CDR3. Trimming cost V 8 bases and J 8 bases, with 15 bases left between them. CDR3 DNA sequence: TGTGCCAGCGGTTCGGAGGGTAGGGGCTACACCTTC. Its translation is CASGSEGRGYTF.

CDR3 DNA sequence: TGTGCCAGCAGCTTAGGGGGGCTGGGGAATTCACCCCTCCACTTT. It encodes CASSLGGLGNSPLHF. This chain links TRBV11-2 with TRBJ1-6; D may be TRBD1 (6 bases). The CDR3 contains 15 residues. Trimming cost V 1 base and J 7 bases, with 11 bases left between them. Germline V gene sequence: CDR1 SGHAT, CDR2 FQNNGV.

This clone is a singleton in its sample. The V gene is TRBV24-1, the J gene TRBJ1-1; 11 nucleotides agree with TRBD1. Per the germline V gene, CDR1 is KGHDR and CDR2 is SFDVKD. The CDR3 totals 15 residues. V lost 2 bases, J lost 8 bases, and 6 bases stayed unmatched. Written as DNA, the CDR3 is TGTGCCACCAGTGATTCGGGACAGGGGGGGCGAGAAGCTTTCTTT. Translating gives CATSDSGQGGREAFF.

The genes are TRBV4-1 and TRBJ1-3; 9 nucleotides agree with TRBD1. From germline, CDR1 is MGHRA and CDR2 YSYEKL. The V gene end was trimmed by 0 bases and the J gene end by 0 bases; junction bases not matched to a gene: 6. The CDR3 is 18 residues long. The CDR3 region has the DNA TGCGCCAGCAGCCAAGATGGGGGACAGGGCCTCTCTGGAAACACCATATATTTT. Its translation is CASSQDGGQGLSGNTIYF.

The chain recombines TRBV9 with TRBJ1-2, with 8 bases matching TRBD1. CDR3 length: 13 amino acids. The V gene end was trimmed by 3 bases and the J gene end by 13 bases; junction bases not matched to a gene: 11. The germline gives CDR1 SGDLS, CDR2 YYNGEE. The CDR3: CASSEPGQALSTF. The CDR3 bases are TGTGCCAGCAGCGAACCGGGACAGGCCCTTTCCACCTTC.